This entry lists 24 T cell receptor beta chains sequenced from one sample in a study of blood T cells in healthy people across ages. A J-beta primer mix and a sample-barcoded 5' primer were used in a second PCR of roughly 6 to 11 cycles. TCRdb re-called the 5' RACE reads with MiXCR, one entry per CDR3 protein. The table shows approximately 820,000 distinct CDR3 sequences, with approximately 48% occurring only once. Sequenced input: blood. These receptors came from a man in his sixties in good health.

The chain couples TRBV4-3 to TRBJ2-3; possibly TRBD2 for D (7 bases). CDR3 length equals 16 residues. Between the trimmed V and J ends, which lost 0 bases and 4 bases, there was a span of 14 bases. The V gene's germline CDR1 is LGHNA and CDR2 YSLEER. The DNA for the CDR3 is TGCGCCAGCAGCCAAGAAAGGGGGGGCCGGGCAGATACGCAGTATTTT. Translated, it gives CASSQERGGRADTQYF.

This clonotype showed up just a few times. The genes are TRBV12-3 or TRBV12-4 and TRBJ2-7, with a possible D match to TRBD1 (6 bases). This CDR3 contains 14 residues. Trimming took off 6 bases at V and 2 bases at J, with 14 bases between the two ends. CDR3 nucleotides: TGTGCCAGCAGCAGACAGGCGCCTACCTACGAGCAGTACTTC. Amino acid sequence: CASSRQAPTYEQYF.

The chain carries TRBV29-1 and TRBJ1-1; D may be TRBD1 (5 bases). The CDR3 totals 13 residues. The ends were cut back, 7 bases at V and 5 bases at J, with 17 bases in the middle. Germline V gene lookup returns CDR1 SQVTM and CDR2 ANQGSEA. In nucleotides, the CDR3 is TGCAGCGGCCGGAGTAGGTGGGGGACTGAAGCTTTCTTT. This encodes CSGRSRWGTEAFF.

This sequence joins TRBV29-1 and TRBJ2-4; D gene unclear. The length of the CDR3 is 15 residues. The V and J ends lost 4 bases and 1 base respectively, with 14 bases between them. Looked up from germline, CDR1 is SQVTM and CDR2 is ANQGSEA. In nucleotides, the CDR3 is TGCAGCGTTGTTAGCACTCCACCGGCCAAAAACATTCAGTACTTC. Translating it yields CSVVSTPPAKNIQYF.

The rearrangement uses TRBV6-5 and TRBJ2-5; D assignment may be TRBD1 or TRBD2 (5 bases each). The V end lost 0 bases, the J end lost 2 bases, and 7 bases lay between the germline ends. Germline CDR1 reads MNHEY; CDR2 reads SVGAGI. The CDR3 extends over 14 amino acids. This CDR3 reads CASSYSWGQETQYF. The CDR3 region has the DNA TGTGCCAGCAGTTACTCTTGGGGGCAAGAGACCCAGTACTTC.

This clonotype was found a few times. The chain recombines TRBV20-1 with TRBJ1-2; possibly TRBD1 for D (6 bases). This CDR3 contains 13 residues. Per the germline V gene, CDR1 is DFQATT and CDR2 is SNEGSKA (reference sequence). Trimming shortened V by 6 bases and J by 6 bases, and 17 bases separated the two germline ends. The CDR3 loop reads CSAAEGGRDGYTF. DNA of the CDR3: TGCAGTGCCGCCGAAGGGGGACGGGATGGCTACACCTTC.

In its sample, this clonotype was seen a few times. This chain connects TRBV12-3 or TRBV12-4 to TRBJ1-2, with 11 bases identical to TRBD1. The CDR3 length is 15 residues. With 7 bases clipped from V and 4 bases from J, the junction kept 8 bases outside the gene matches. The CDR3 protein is CASIQTDRGLYGYTF. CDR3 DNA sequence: TGTGCCAGCATCCAGACGGACAGGGGGCTCTATGGCTACACCTTC.

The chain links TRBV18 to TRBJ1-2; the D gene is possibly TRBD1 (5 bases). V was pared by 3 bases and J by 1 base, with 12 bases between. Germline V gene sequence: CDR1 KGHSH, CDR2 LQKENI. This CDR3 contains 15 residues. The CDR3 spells CASSPPTESNYGYTF. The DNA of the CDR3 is TGTGCCAGCTCACCCCCGACAGAAAGTAACTATGGCTACACCTTC.

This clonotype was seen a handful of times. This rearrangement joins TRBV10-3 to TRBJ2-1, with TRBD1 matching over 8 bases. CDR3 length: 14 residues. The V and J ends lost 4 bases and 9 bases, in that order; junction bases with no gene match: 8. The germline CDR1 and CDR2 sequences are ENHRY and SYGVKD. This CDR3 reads CAISAEQGAAEQFF. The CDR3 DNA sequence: TGTGCCATCAGTGCGGAGCAGGGGGCGGCTGAGCAGTTCTTC.

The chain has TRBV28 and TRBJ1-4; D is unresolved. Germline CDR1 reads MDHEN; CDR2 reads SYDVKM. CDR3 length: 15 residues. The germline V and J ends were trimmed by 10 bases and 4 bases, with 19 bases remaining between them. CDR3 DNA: TGTGCCACCCGGCGGGGTGGGGAGGGTAATGAAAAACTGTTTTTT. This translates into CATRRGGEGNEKLFF.

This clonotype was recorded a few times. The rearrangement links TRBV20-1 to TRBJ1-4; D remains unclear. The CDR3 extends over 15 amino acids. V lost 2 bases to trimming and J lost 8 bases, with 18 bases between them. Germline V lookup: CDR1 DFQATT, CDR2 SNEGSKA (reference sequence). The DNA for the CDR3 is TGCAGTGCTAGACGTGGCGGCGAAGGAAGGGAAAAACTGTTTTTT. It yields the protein CSARRGGEGREKLFF.

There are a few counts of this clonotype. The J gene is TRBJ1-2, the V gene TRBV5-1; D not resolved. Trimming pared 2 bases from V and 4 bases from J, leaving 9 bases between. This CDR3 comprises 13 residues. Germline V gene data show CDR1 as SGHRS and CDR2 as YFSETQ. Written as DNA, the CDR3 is TGCGCCAGCAGCTTCCCGAGCTCCTATGGCTACACCTTC. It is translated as CASSFPSSYGYTF.

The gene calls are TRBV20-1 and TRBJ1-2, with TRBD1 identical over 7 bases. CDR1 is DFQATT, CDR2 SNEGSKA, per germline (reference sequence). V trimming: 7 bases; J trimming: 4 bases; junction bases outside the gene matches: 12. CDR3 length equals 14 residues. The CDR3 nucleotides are TGCAGTGTCGACGAGGGGGCCAGAGGCTATGGCTACACCTTC. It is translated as CSVDEGARGYGYTF.

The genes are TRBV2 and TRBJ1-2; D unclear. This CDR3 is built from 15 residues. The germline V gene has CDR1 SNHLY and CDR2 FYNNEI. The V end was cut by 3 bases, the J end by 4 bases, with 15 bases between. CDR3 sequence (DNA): TGTGCCAGCAGTGAGTTTGGTAGGATTGGCTATGGCTACACCTTC. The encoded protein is CASSEFGRIGYGYTF.

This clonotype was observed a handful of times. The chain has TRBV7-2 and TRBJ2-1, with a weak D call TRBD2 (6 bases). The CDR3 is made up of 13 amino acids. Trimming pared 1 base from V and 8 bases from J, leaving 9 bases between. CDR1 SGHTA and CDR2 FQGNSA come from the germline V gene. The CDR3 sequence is CASSLERLDEQFF. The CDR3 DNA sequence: TGTGCCAGCAGCTTAGAGCGACTAGATGAGCAGTTCTTC.

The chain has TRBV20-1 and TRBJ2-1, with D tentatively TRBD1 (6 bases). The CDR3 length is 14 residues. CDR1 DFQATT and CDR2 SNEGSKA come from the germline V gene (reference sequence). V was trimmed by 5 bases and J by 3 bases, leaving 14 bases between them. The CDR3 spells CSAPTGSGYNEQFF. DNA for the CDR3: TGCAGTGCTCCTACAGGGAGCGGCTACAATGAGCAGTTCTTC.

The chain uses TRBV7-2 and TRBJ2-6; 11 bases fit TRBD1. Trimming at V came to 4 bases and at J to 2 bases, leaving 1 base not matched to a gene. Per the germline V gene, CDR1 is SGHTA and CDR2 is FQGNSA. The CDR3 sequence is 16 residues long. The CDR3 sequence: CASSWDRGAGANVLTF. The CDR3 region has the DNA TGTGCCAGCAGCTGGGACAGGGGGGCTGGGGCCAACGTCCTGACTTTC.

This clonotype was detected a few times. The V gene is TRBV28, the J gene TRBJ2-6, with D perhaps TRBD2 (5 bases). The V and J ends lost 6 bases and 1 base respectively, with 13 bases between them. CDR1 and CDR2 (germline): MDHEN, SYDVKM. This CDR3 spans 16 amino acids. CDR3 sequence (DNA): TGTGCCAGCAGGACACTGACGGGGTCTGGGGCCAACGTCCTGACTTTC. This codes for CASRTLTGSGANVLTF.

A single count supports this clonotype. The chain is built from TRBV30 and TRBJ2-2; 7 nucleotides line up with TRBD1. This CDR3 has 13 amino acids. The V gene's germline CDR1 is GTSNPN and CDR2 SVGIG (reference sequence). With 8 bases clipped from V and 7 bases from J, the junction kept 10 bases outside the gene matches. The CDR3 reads CASNQQGIGELFF. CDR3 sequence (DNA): TGTGCCAGTAATCAACAGGGGATCGGGGAGCTGTTTTTT.

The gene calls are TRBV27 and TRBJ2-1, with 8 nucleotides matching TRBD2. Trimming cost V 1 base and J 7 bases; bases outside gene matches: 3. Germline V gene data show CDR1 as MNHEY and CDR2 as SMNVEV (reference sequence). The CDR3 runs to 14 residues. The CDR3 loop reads CASSLYGTRNEQFF. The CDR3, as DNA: TGTGCCAGCAGTTTATATGGGACTAGGAATGAGCAGTTCTTC.

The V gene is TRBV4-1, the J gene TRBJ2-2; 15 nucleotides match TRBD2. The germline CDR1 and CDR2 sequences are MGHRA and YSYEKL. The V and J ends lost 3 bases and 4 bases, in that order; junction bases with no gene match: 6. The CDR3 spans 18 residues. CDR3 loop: CASSQGLAGGRGTGELFF. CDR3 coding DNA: TGCGCCAGCAGCCAGGGACTAGCGGGGGGCCGTGGCACCGGGGAGCTGTTTTTT.

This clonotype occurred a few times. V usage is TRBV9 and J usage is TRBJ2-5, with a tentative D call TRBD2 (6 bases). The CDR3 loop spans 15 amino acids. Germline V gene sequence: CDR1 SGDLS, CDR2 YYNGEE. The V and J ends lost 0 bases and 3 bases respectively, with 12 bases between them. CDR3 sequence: CASSVATWGEETQYF. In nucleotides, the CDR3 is TGTGCCAGCAGCGTAGCTACTTGGGGGGAAGAGACCCAGTACTTC.

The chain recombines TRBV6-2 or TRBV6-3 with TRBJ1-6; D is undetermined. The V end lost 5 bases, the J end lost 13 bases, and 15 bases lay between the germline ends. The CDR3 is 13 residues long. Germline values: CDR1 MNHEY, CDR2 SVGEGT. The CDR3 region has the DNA TGTGCCAGCAGTGACAACGGCCGTAGGCCCCTCCACTTT. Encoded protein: CASSDNGRRPLHF.

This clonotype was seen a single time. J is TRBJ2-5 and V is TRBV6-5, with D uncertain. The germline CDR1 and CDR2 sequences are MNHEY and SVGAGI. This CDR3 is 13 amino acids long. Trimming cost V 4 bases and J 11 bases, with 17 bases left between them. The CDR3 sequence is CASSFGVWNEQYF. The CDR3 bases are TGTGCCAGCAGTTTTGGGGTTTGGAATGAGCAGTACTTC.